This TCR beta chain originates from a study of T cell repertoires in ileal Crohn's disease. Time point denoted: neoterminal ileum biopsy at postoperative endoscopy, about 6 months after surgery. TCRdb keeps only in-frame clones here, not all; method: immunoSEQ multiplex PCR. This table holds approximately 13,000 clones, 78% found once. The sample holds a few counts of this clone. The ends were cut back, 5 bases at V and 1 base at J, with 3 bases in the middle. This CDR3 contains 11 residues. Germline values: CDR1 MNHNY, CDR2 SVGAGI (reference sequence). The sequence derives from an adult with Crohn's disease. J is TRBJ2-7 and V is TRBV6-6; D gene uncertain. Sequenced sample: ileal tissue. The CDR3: CASSPSYEQYF. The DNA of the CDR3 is TGTGCCAGCAGTCCATCCTACGAGCAGTACTTC.